These 3 T cell receptor beta chains were all obtained from the same sample, sequenced in a study of Ad26.COV2.S vaccination and SARS-CoV-2 variants. Treatment given: around 19 received Ad26.COV2.S at low or high dose, single or two shots; about 5 received placebo; per-sample allocation not given. The samples date from day 63 after the first vaccine or placebo injection. Sequencing was performed with immunoSEQ multiplex PCR; in TCRdb, only in-frame clones are kept and a portion is missing. This table holds 300,000 to 500,000 clones, around 85% found once. Here the sequenced sample was peripheral blood, taken in a trial of Ad26.COV2.S vaccine versus placebo. The receptors shown here come from a person between 18 and 65 years old who received the Ad26.COV2.S COVID-19 vaccine or a placebo.

The chain joins TRBV29-1 to TRBJ1-1, with D perhaps TRBD1 (6 bases). The germline V gene encodes CDR1 SQVTM and CDR2 ANQGSEA. The CDR3 contains 14 residues. V was pared by 6 bases and J by 2 bases, with 16 bases between. The CDR3 bases are TGCAGCGTAGCTTCCGGGACACTTAACACTGAAGCTTTCTTT. Protein product: CSVASGTLNTEAFF.

A word on this clone: The germline gene is not matched at one end of the junction; a read error may be the cause. The CDR3 DNA is TGTGCCTGGAGTGTGCAGGAGGGGCCGGGGGTCTTC. As protein: CAWSVQEGPGVF. The chain links TRBV30 to TRBJ2-1, with TRBD2 as a possible D gene (6 bases). Germline V gene lookup returns CDR1 GTSNPN and CDR2 SVGIG (reference sequence). The CDR3 consists of 12 residues.

V usage is TRBV2 and J usage is TRBJ2-7, with D perhaps given as TRBD1 or TRBD2 (5 bases each). The CDR3 loop spans 13 amino acids. V was trimmed by 6 bases and J by 3 bases, leaving 12 bases between them. CDR1 is SNHLY, CDR2 FYNNEI, per germline. The CDR3 here is CASSRGVGYEQYF. CDR3 coding DNA: TGTGCCAGCAGCCGGGGCGTCGGCTACGAGCAGTACTTC.